This entry concerns a single TCR beta chain. The data stem from a study of blood T cell repertoires in COVID-19. Study-level background: Sources were T cells, B-cell-depleted T cells, or PBMCs; the material itself was cDNA or gDNA.

The CDR3 is made up of 15 amino acids. The ends lost 7 bases at V and 7 bases at J; junction bases unmatched: 10. The germline CDR1 and CDR2 sequences are LNHDA and SQIVND (reference sequence). Generated by immunoSEQ multiplex PCR, the TCRdb table keeps only in-frame clones and is missing some. The sample records some 130,000 clones, 65% to 85% being singletons. Material: peripheral blood. The chain is built from TRBV19 and TRBJ1-1; 12 positions match TRBD1. This clonotype was sampled from a man in his 70s with acute or convalescent COVID-19. The CDR3 DNA reads as TGTGCCAGTATGGCGGGGGACAGGGGGCGAGGTGAAGCTTTCTTT. Translated, it gives CASMAGDRGRGEAFF.